The T cell receptor beta chain under discussion was sequenced for a study of post-analysis software for immune sequencing data (dated by TCRdb to between 2015 and 2017). As for the study more broadly: Recorded disease courses included relapsing-remitting, secondary progressive and progressive-relapsing multiple sclerosis, with some patients lacking subtype annotation. The patient repertoires were set against about 12 previously published healthy control repertoires from donors whose ages ranged from roughly 6 to 26 years. A subset of samples was prepared in parallel using single-end sample barcoding, then pooled and co-amplified after Illumina adapter ligation.

Beyond this particular receptor, the publication reports: Patients showed significantly higher frequencies than controls for roughly five TRBV segments, among them TRBV5-6, TRBV5-1 and TRBV20-1. The control group was slightly older than the multiple sclerosis patient group. Compared with controls, multiple sclerosis patients had significantly lower normalized Chao1 diversity, a finding suggesting substantial peripheral T-cell clonal expansion. Direct clustering with F measure showed strong co-clustering of samples prepared in the same batch, prompting a batch-effect correction.

To demonstrate the VDJtools post-analysis software, TCR beta repertoires were profiled from the peripheral blood of about 14 young patients with multiple sclerosis. The patients with multiple sclerosis were children and adolescents between about 6 and 17 years of age. To note about this clonotype: The antigen it recognizes is unknown. The record has no base qualities; no much larger clone is one base away.

The CDR3 contains 12 residues, cysteine and phenylalanine counted. The read is trimmed to its CDR3 DNA, 36 bases read in frame from base 1. The germline ends are 11 bases apart after V is trimmed by 4 bases and J by 5 bases. The germline V gene (reference sequence) gives CDR1 as DFQATT and CDR2 as SNEGSKA. Library creation used PCR. Sequenced using an Illumina HiSeq 2500. To reduce PCR and sequencing biases, unique molecular identifiers were built into the TCR beta cDNA libraries. Approximately 500,000 cDNA molecules were obtained for every 1 to 10 million input T cells, so each molecule roughly corresponded to one T cell. Patient libraries were prepared and sequenced with the same protocol used for the earlier healthy control dataset. Samples belonging to the same batch were prepared together, multiplexed and sequenced on a shared HiSeq lane. The original pipeline was this. MIGEC handled the raw barcoded reads, throwing out single-read molecular identifier groups before consensus assembly and CDR3 extraction. VDJtools was used for post-analysis of the clonotype tables, and diversity was normalized by down-sampling every dataset to the size of the smallest sample. Repertoire overlap clustering matched CDR3 amino acid but not nucleotide sequences to correct batch-related cross-sample contamination. The public reads were quality trimmed at Q25 with fastp and then assembled into clones with MiXCR by TCRdb, keeping productive beta chains. CDR3 protein sequences are deduplicated, and each keeps its most common genes and DNA. TCRdb's processing, not the authors' own work, is the source of the V and J calls. This sample has 750,000 to 950,000 distinct CDR3 sequences in its table, and approximately 57% of those were observed once. Of the sample, approximately 4.4% is held by the ten largest clones.

The chain is encoded by TRBV20-1 joined to TRBJ2-5; the D element could tentatively be TRBD1 or TRBD2, as 6 bases agree for each. The TCR originated in a girl aged 5-17 years with multiple sclerosis. The sequenced sample consisted of blood. The CDR3 region has the sequence CSAKGGMETQYF. The DNA reads as follows: TGCAGTGCTAAAGGGGGGATGGAGACCCAGTACTTC.